These T cell receptor beta chains were read from a single sample in a study of technical replicates of blood from several donors. Profiled with immunoSEQ multiplex PCR; TCRdb holds only in-frame clones, not every one. The sample consists of tens of thousands of clones, roughly 94% of them appearing once. Sequencing used PBMCs. The receptor source for this set is a human donor in good health. Some clones in this sample may be carry-over from other donors' samples. CDR3s include the opening cysteine and the closing phenylalanine or tryptophan. A D gene is named only where the DNA matches it firmly. Only some rows state a clone size, as once, few, many or a class for expanded clones.

>NA|TRBV5-1|TRBD1|TRBJ1-1
CASSAVPGQGADTEAFF
TGCGCCAGCAGCGCCGTCCCGGGACAGGGGGCGGACACTGAAGCTTTCTTT
>NA|TRBV6-6|TRBD1|TRBJ1-4
CASNRQGAVSNEKLFF
TGTGCCAGCAATAGACAGGGGGCGGTTTCCAATGAAAAACTGTTTTTT
>once|TRBV7-9|TRBD1|TRBJ1-5
CASSTGTGVSQPQHF
TGTGCCAGCAGCACAGGGACAGGGGTTAGTCAGCCCCAGCATTTT
>NA|TRBV10-2|TRBD1|TRBJ1-2
CASSVRQGLGYGYTF
TGCGCCAGCAGTGTTAGACAGGGCCTAGGCTATGGCTACACCTTC
>NA|TRBV7-9|NA|TRBJ2-3
CASSLRRGDTQYF
TGTGCCAGCAGCTTGAGGCGAGGGGATACGCAGTATTTT
>once|TRBV7-3|NA|TRBJ2-3
CASSSFADSSTDTQYF
TGTGCCAGCAGCTCATTTGCCGACTCTAGCACAGATACGCAGTATTTT
>NA|TRBV13|TRBD2|TRBJ2-3
CASSAGLAGGRGTDTQYF
TGTGCCAGCAGCGCGGGACTAGCGGGGGGGCGGGGCACAGATACGCAGTATTTT
>NA|TRBV5-6|NA|TRBJ1-4
CASSLTEINEKLFF
TGTGCCAGCAGCTTGACAGAAATTAATGAAAAACTGTTTTTT
>NA|TRBV18|NA|TRBJ1-2
CASSPSQGLGSYTF
TGTGCCAGCTCACCTTCACAGGGTTTAGGAAGCTACACCTTC
>NA|TRBV7-2|TRBD2|TRBJ2-2
CASSWGLAGGGTGELFF
TGTGCCAGCAGCTGGGGACTAGCGGGGGGCGGCACCGGGGAGCTGTTTTTT
>NA|TRBV7-9|TRBD2|TRBJ2-1
CASSWTSGTYNEQFF
TGTGCCAGCAGTTGGACTAGCGGGACCTACAATGAGCAGTTCTTC
>NA|TRBV4-3|TRBD2|TRBJ2-3
CASSQDRTSVNTDTQYF
TGCGCCAGCAGCCAAGATCGGACTAGCGTCAACACAGATACGCAGTATTTT
>NA|TRBV7-9|NA|TRBJ1-1
CASSSGGLGAEAFF
TGTGCCAGCAGCTCAGGAGGGCTGGGCGCTGAAGCTTTCTTT
>NA|TRBV5-1|TRBD2|TRBJ2-1
CASSWGGLAGNEQFF
TGCGCCAGCAGCTGGGGGGGACTAGCGGGTAATGAGCAGTTCTTC
>NA|TRBV5-4|TRBD2|TRBJ2-5
CASSLAPSGRTQETQYF
TGTGCCAGCAGCTTGGCGCCTAGCGGGAGGACTCAAGAGACCCAGTACTTC
>NA|TRBV4-2|NA|TRBJ1-2
CASSPGDTLSVSYGYTF
TGTGCCAGCAGCCCCGGGGACACACTCTCGGTTAGCTATGGCTACACCTTC
>once|TRBV6-1|TRBD1|TRBJ2-3
CATQDRGLTDTQYF
TGTGCCACCCAAGACAGGGGGCTCACAGATACGCAGTATTTT
>NA|TRBV7-2|TRBD2|TRBJ2-2
CASSLDGGRTGELFF
TGTGCCAGCAGCTTAGACGGGGGGAGGACCGGGGAGCTGTTTTTT
>NA|TRBV27|TRBD2|TRBJ2-7
CASSLGTSGFYEQYF
TGTGCCAGCAGTCTCGGGACTAGCGGATTCTACGAGCAGTACTTC
>NA|TRBV29-1|NA|TRBJ1-1
CSARRPGGTEAFF
TGCAGCGCTCGGAGGCCAGGCGGAACTGAAGCTTTCTTT
>NA|TRBV11-2|TRBD1|TRBJ1-2
CASSDRGSGLNYGYTF
TGTGCCAGCAGCGACAGGGGGTCTGGGTTAAACTATGGCTACACCTTC
>NA|TRBV10-3|NA|TRBJ1-5
CAISGDQGQPQHF
TGTGCCATCAGTGGTGACCAGGGGCAGCCCCAGCATTTT
>NA|TRBV30|NA|TRBJ1-1
CASNTGLNTEAFF
TGTGCATCGAATACAGGGCTGAACACTGAAGCTTTCTTT
>once|TRBV9|TRBD1|TRBJ1-3
CASSGDRGSSGNTIYF
TGTGCCAGCAGCGGTGACAGGGGTAGCTCTGGAAACACCATATATTTT
>once|TRBV7-3|TRBD1|TRBJ2-3
CASSAGTGSWETDTQYF
TGTGCCAGCAGCGCCGGGACAGGCTCTTGGGAGACAGATACGCAGTATTTT
>NA|TRBV5-6|TRBD2|TRBJ2-1
CASSLEGLGSYNEQFF
TGTGCCAGCAGCTTGGAGGGACTAGGCTCCTACAATGAGCAGTTCTTC
>NA|TRBV18|NA|TRBJ2-7
CASSPQGGEQYF
TGTGCCAGCTCACCACAAGGGGGCGAGCAGTACTTC
>NA|TRBV7-9|NA|TRBJ2-5
CASSRGSGQETQYF
TGTGCCAGCAGTCGAGGGAGTGGGCAAGAGACCCAGTACTTC
>NA|TRBV29-1|TRBD1|TRBJ2-5
CSVEDPTGGIHF
TGCAGCGTTGAAGACCCCACAGGGGGTATCCACTTC
>NA|TRBV21-1|NA|TRBJ2-7
CASIISSSYEQYF
TGTGCCAGCATTATTTCTAGTTCCTACGAGCAGTACTTC
>NA|TRBV6-1|TRBD1|TRBJ1-5
CASSEMSGGGNQPQHF
TGTGCCAGCAGTGAAATGTCAGGGGGAGGCAATCAGCCCCAGCATTTT
>NA|TRBV4-3|TRBD2|TRBJ2-1
CASSQDREAQNEQFF
TGCGCCAGCAGCCAAGATCGGGAGGCCCAGAATGAGCAGTTCTTC
>NA|TRBV5-1|TRBD1|TRBJ1-2
CASSLDRGLEGYTF
TGCGCCAGCAGCTTGGACAGGGGATTGGAAGGCTACACCTTC
>NA|TRBV7-2|NA|TRBJ1-4
CASSRLGGAINEKLFF
TGTGCCAGCAGCCGCCTGGGGGGGGCAATAAACGAAAAACTGTTTTTT
>NA|TRBV7-9|TRBD2|TRBJ2-4
CASSQAGASAKNIQYF
TGTGCCAGCAGTCAAGCGGGAGCTTCCGCCAAAAACATTCAGTACTTC
>NA|TRBV1|NA|TRBJ2-5
CTSSQDRHRHGRTQYF
TGCACCAGCAGCCAGGATCGACACCGCCACGGTAGGACCCAGTACTTC
>NA|TRBV4-1|NA|TRBJ2-3
CASSQPRRELTDTQYF
TGCGCCAGCAGCCAGCCAAGGAGGGAGCTCACAGATACGCAGTATTTT